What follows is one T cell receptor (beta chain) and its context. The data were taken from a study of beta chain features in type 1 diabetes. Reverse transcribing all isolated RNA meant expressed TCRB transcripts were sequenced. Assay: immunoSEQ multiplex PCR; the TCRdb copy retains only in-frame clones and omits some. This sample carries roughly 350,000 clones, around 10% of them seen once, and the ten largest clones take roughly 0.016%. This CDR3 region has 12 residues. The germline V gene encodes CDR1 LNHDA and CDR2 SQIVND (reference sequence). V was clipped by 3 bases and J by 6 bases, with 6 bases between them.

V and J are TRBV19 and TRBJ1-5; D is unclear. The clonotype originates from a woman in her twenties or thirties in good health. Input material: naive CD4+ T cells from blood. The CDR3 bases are TGTGCCAGTAGTATTCCCCGTCAGCCCCAGCATTTT. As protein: CASSIPRQPQHF.